Below are 20 T cell receptor beta chains sequenced from a single sample in a study of PD-L1 blockade in urothelial cancer. Time point described: pretreatment peripheral blood. Assay used: immunoSEQ multiplex PCR; TCRdb lists only in-frame clones, some missing. This sample has 100,000 to 150,000 clones, with roughly 80% found just once. The material was PBMCs, obtained around atezolizumab (anti-PD-L1) treatment. The receptors come from a man aged 45-60 years with urothelial cancer.

The chain combines TRBV30 with TRBJ2-7, with TRBD2 matching over 9 bases. Germline CDR1 reads GTSNPN; CDR2 reads SVGIG (reference sequence). The length of the CDR3 is 15 residues. V shed 3 bases, J shed 3 bases, and the junction held 9 bases outside the gene matches. In DNA form, the CDR3 reads TGTGCCTGGAGGACCTATGGAGCGGGAGGCTACGAGCAGTACTTC. The encoded protein is CAWRTYGAGGYEQYF.

This clone has more than one count but fewer than ten. The gene calls are TRBV11-2 and TRBJ1-2; D is uncertain. CDR1 and CDR2 (germline): SGHAT, FQNNGV. The CDR3 runs to 14 residues. V lost 0 bases and J lost 7, with 12 bases in between. CDR3 in amino acids: CASSLDIRVSGYTF. Written as DNA, the CDR3 is TGTGCCAGCAGCTTAGATATACGGGTTTCTGGCTACACCTTC.

The chain links TRBV6-5 to TRBJ2-1; 13 nucleotides agree with TRBD2. The CDR3 length is 15 residues. The V gene's germline CDR1 is MNHEY and CDR2 SVGAGI. V shed 7 bases, J shed 9 bases, and the junction held 9 bases outside the gene matches. For the CDR3, the DNA is TGTGCCAGCACCAACGGACTAGCGGGAGCTCGTGAGCAGTTCTTC. Translating it yields CASTNGLAGAREQFF.

The chain links TRBV13 to TRBJ1-6, with D tentatively TRBD1 (6 bases). The V end was cut by 5 bases, the J end by 1 base, with 9 bases between. CDR1 and CDR2 from the germline V gene are PRHDT and FYEKMQ (reference sequence). CDR3 length equals 15 residues. The CDR3 protein is CASSRGSSYNSPLHF. CDR3 DNA: TGTGCCAGCAGCAGGGGGAGTTCCTATAATTCACCCCTCCACTTT.

V gene TRBV28 combines with J gene TRBJ1-4; D remains unclear. Germline V gives CDR1 MDHEN, CDR2 SYDVKM. CDR3 size: 15 residues. The ends were cut back, 6 bases at V and 4 bases at J, with 15 bases in the middle. CDR3 residues: CASSVRRANNEKLFF. The CDR3 DNA sequence: TGTGCCAGCAGCGTCCGGAGGGCCAATAATGAAAAACTGTTTTTT. The full variable domain, rest sourced from reference TRBV28 and TRBJ1-4, is DVKVTQSSRYLVKRTGEKVFLECVQDMDHENMFWYRQDPGLGLRLIYFSYDVKMKEKGDIPEGYSVSREKKERFSLILESASTNQTSMYLCASSVRRANNEKLFFGSGTQLSVL.

This rearrangement joins TRBV5-1 to TRBJ2-5; the match to TRBD1 covers 7 bases. The CDR3 loop spans 14 amino acids. CDR1 is SGHRS, CDR2 YFSETQ, per germline. Trimming at V came to 4 bases and at J to 5 bases, leaving 8 bases not matched to a gene. CDR3 DNA: TGCGCCAGCAGCGGGGGACAGCTTTCCGAGACCCAGTACTTC. This encodes CASSGGQLSETQYF.

The chain has TRBV5-6 and TRBJ2-5, with D possibly matching TRBD1 (5 bases). The CDR3 contains 14 residues. Trimming removed 4 bases from V and 2 bases from J, with 12 bases in between. The germline V gene has CDR1 SGHDT and CDR2 YYEEEE. The DNA for the CDR3 is TGTGCCAGCAGCCCGAACCCAGGGCAAGAGACCCAGTACTTC. Its translation: CASSPNPGQETQYF. Together with reference TRBV5-6 and TRBJ2-5, the CDR3 gives the full variable domain: DAGVTQSPTHLIKTRGQQVTLRCSPKSGHDTVSWYQQALGQGPQFIFQYYEEEERQRGNFPDRFSGHQFPNYSSELNVNALLLGDSALYLCASSPNPGQETQYFGPGTRLLVL.

This clone was observed once. The V and J genes are TRBV18 and TRBJ2-1; TRBD2 aligns across 7 bases. The germline V gene encodes CDR1 KGHSH and CDR2 LQKENI. CDR3 size: 13 residues. The ends lost 4 bases at V and 8 bases at J; junction bases unmatched: 5. CDR3 loop: CASSRPLADEQFF. In nucleotides, the CDR3 is TGTGCCAGCTCACGACCTCTAGCGGATGAGCAGTTCTTC.

The chain is built from TRBV9 and TRBJ2-2, with 13 bases matching TRBD2. V gave up 4 bases and J gave up 4 bases; unmatched junction bases: 4. Germline V gene sequence: CDR1 SGDLS, CDR2 YYNGEE. CDR3 length equals 16 residues. CDR3 nucleotides: TGTGCCAGCAGCACCGGACTAGCGGGAGCCACCGGGGAGCTGTTTTTT. Amino acid sequence: CASSTGLAGATGELFF.

This clone was observed once. The chain carries TRBV6-4 and TRBJ2-7, with 8 bases matching TRBD1. Unmatched junction bases numbered 3, after V lost 1 base and J lost 13 bases. The CDR3 runs to 11 residues. Germline V lookup: CDR1 MRHNA, CDR2 SNTAGT. The CDR3 DNA follows: TGTGCCAGCAGTGACTACCAGGGGGCCTACTTC. It is translated as CASSDYQGAYF.

This chain links TRBV5-1 with TRBJ1-6; D may be TRBD1 (6 bases). Trimming cost V 4 bases and J 6 bases, with 8 bases left between them. The CDR3 has 13 amino acids. Germline V gene sequence: CDR1 SGHRS, CDR2 YFSETQ. Here the CDR3 reads CASSDRSNSPLHF. The CDR3 bases are TGCGCCAGCAGCGACAGGTCTAATTCACCCCTCCACTTT.

The rearrangement joins TRBV21-1 to TRBJ1-2; TRBD1 is the table's D call and was not checked against the DNA. TRBV21-1 is deemed a pseudogene. This CDR3 comprises 15 residues. CDR3 protein: CASTHSRDRDGDYTF. DNA for the CDR3: TGTGCCAGCACCCACTCCCGGGACAGGGACGGCGACTACACCTTC.

The V gene is TRBV30, the J gene TRBJ2-5, with 10 bases that match TRBD2. V was clipped by 1 base and J by 5 bases; unmatched bases: 1. The CDR3 is 13 residues long. Germline V gives CDR1 GTSNPN, CDR2 SVGIG (reference sequence). The CDR3: CAWSASGSETQYF. The CDR3, as DNA: TGTGCCTGGAGTGCTAGCGGGAGTGAGACCCAGTACTTC.

The table lists this clone with a few counts. The rearrangement uses TRBV7-3 and TRBJ1-6, with D unresolved. Trimming took 3 bases from V and 10 from J, leaving 10 bases between them. Per germline, CDR1 SGHTA and CDR2 FQGTGA. The CDR3 loop spans 13 amino acids. The CDR3 DNA reads TGTGCCAGCAGCTTGGAGGGTGGGTCACCCCTCCACTTT. Translated: CASSLEGGSPLHF.

The rearrangement uses TRBV28 and TRBJ2-5, with TRBD1 identical over 8 bases. Germline trimming cut 4 bases from V and 5 bases from J; bases unmatched to any gene: 9. The CDR3 is made up of 15 amino acids. Germline CDR1 is MDHEN and CDR2 is SYDVKM. CDR3 region: CASSSRRGHLETQYF. The CDR3 bases are TGTGCCAGCAGTTCCCGCAGGGGGCATTTGGAGACCCAGTACTTC.

The CDR3 DNA follows: TGTGCCAGCAGGGCAGGGGGGTTTATCGGGGAGCTGTTTTTT. This encodes CASRAGGFIGELFF. This sequence joins TRBV28 and TRBJ2-2; possibly TRBD1 for D (7 bases). V lost 6 bases and J 7 bases, leaving 15 bases between the germline ends. The CDR3 runs 14 residues. Germline assignment: CDR1 MDHEN and CDR2 SYDVKM.

The rearrangement links TRBV5-6 to TRBJ2-2, with D perhaps matching TRBD1 (6 bases). Trimming took 1 base from V and 9 from J, leaving 10 bases between them. This CDR3 spans 13 amino acids. Germline values: CDR1 SGHDT, CDR2 YYEEEE. The CDR3 loop reads CASSLPTGRELFF. The DNA of the CDR3 is TGTGCCAGCAGCTTGCCAACAGGGCGGGAGCTGTTTTTT.

The chain joins TRBV6-1 to TRBJ2-1; 9 nucleotides line up with TRBD2. V dropped 4 bases and J dropped 8; count of bases not matched to a gene: 9. The CDR3 has 15 residues. CDR1 and CDR2 from the germline V gene are MNHNS and SASEGT. The CDR3 nucleotides read TGTGCCAGCAGTGGGCTAGCGGGATCAGGGGATGAGCAGTTCTTC. Translated: CASSGLAGSGDEQFF.

The chain has TRBV27 and TRBJ2-7; TRBD2 agrees at 7 bases. This CDR3 region has 15 residues. Germline loops: CDR1 MNHEY, CDR2 SMNVEV (reference sequence). J gave up 2 bases and V 2 bases, and 6 bases lay outside the gene matches. CDR3 in DNA: TGTGCCAGCAGTTTAGGGCGGGCGGGGGCCTACGAGCAGTACTTC. This codes for CASSLGRAGAYEQYF.

This sequence joins TRBV5-1 and TRBJ2-1; D remains ambiguous. Per germline, CDR1 SGHRS and CDR2 YFSETQ. Trimming stripped 4 bases from V and 5 bases from J, with 10 bases between. The CDR3 has 13 amino acids. The CDR3 here is CASSPPVHNEQFF. The DNA for the CDR3 is TGCGCCAGCAGCCCACCGGTCCACAATGAGCAGTTCTTC. The full variable domain, its missing parts supplied by reference TRBV5-1 and TRBJ2-1, is KAGVTQTPRYLIKTRGQQVTLSCSPISGHRSVSWYQQTPGQGLQFLFEYFSETQRNKGNFPGRFSGRQFSNSRSEMNVSTLELGDSALYLCASSPPVHNEQFFGPGTRLTVL.